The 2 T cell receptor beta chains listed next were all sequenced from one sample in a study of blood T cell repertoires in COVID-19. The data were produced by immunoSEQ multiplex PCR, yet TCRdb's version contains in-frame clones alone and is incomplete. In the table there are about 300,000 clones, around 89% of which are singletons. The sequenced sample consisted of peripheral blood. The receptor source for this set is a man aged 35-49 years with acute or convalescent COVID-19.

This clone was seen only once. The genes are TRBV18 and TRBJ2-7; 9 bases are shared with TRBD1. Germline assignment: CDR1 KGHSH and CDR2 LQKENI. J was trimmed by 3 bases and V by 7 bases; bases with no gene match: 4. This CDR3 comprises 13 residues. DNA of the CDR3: TGTGCCAGCTGTCGGGGACAGGGCTACGAGCAGTACTTC. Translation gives CASCRGQGYEQYF. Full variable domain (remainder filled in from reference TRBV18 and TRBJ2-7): NAGVMQNPRHLVRRRGQEARLRCSPMKGHSHVYWYRQLPEEGLKFMVYLQKENIIDESGMPKERFSAEFPKEGPSILRIQQVVRGDSAAYFCASCRGQGYEQYFGPGTRLTVT.

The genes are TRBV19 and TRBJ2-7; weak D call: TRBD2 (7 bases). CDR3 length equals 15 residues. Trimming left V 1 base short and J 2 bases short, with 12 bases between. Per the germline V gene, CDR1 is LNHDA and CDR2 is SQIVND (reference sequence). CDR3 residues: CASSIVGGGTYEQYF. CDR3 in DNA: TGTGCCAGTAGTATAGTGGGAGGGGGGACCTACGAGCAGTACTTC.